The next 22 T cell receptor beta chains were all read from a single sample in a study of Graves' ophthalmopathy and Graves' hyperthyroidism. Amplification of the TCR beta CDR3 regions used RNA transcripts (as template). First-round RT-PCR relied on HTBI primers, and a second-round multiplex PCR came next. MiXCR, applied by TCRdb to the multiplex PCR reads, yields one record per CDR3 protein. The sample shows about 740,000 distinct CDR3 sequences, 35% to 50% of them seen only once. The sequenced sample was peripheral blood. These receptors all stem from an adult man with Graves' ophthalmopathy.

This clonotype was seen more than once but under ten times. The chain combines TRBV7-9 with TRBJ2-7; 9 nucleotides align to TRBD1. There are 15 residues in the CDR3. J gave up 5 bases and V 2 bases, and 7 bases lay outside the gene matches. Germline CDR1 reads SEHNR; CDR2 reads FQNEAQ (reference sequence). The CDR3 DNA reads TGTGCCAGCAGCTTAAGGGACAGGGTTAGGCACGAGCAGTACTTC. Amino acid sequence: CASSLRDRVRHEQYF.

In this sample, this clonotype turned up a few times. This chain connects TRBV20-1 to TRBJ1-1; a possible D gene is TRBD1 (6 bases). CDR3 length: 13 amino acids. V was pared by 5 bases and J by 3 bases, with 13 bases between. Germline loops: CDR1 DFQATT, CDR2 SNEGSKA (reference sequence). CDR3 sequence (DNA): TGCAGTGCTGAACAGGGTCGGGACACTGAAGCTTTCTTT. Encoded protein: CSAEQGRDTEAFF.

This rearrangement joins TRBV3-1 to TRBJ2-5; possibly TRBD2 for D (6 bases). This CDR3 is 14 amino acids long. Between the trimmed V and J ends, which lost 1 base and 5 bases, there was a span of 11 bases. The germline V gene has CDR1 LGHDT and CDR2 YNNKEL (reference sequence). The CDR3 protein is CASSQVGGPETQYF. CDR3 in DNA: TGTGCCAGCAGCCAAGTCGGGGGTCCGGAGACCCAGTACTTC.

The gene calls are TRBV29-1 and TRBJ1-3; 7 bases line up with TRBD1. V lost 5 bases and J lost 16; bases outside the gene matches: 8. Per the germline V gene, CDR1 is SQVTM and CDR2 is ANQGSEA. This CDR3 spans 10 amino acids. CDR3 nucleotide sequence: TGCAGCGTTCAGACAGGGATACGTTATTTT. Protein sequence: CSVQTGIRYF.

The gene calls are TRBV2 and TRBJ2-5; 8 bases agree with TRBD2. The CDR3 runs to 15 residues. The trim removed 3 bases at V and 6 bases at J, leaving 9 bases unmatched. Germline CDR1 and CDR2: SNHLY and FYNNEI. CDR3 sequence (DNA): TGTGCCAGCAGTGATCTTGCGGGGGGCAGTCAGACCCAGTACTTC. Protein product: CASSDLAGGSQTQYF.

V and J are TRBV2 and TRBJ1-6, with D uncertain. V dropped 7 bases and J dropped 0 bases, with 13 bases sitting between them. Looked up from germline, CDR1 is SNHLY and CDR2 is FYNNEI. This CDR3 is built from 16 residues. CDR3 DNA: TGTGCCAGCATACTTCAAGGAAGCTCCTATAATTCACCCCTCCACTTT. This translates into CASILQGSSYNSPLHF.

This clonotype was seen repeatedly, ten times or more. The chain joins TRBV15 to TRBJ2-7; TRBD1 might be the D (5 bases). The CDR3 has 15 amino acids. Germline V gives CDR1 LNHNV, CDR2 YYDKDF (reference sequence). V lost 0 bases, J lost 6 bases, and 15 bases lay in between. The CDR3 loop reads CATSRDPQVRSEQYF. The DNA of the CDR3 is TGTGCCACCAGCAGAGATCCACAGGTCCGTTCCGAGCAGTACTTC. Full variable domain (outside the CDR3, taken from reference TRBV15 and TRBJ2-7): DAMVIQNPRYQVTQFGKPVTLSCSQTLNHNVMYWYQQKSSQAPKLLFHYYDKDFNNEADTPDNFQSRRPNTSFCFLDIRSPGLGDTAMYLCATSRDPQVRSEQYFGPGTRLTVT.

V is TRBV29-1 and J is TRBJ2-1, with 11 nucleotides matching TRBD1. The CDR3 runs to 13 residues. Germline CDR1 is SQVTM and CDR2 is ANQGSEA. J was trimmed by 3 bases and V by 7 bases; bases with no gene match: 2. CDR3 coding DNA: TGCAGCGGGGGACAGGGGGGCTACAATGAGCAGTTCTTC. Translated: CSGGQGGYNEQFF.

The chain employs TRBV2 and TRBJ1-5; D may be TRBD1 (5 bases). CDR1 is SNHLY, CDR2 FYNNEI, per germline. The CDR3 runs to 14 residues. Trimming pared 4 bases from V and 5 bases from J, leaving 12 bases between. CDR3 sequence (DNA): TGTGCCAGCAGTGGGGGTGTAGGGGATCAGCCCCAGCATTTT. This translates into CASSGGVGDQPQHF.

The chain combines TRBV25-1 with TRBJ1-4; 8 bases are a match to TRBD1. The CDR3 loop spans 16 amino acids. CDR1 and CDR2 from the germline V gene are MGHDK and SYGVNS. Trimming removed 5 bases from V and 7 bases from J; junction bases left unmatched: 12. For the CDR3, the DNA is TGTGCCAGCAGTTTGGCAGGGGGCGCGTTAAGTGAAAAACTGTTTTTT. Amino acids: CASSLAGGALSEKLFF.

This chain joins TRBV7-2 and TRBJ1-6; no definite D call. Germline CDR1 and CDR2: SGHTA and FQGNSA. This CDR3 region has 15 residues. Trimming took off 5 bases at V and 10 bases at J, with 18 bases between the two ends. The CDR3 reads CASSQERRLGSPLHF. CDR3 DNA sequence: TGTGCCAGCAGCCAAGAAAGGAGACTCGGATCACCCCTCCACTTT.

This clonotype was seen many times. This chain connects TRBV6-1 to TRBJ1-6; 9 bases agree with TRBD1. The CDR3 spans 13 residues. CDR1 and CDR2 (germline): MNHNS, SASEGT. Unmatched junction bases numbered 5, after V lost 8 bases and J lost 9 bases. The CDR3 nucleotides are TGTGCCAGCTTTGAGACAGGGGGTTCACCCCTCCACTTT. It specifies CASFETGGSPLHF.

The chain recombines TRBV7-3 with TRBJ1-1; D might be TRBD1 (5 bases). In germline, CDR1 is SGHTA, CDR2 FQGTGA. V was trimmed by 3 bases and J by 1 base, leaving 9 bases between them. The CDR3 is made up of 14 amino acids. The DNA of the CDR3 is TGTGCCAGCAGCTTTGGGACGCAGAACACTGAAGCTTTCTTT. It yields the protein CASSFGTQNTEAFF. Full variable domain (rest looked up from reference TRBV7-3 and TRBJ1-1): GAGVSQTPSNKVTEKGKYVELRCDPISGHTALYWYRQSLGQGPEFLIYFQGTGAADDSGLPNDRFFAVRPEGSVSTLKIQRTERGDSAVYLCASSFGTQNTEAFFGQGTRLTVV.

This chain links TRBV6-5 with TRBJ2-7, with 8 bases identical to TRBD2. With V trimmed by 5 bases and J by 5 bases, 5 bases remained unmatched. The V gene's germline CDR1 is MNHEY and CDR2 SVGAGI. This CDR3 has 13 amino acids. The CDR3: CASSKRESHEQYF. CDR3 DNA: TGTGCCAGCAGTAAGCGGGAGTCTCACGAGCAGTACTTC.

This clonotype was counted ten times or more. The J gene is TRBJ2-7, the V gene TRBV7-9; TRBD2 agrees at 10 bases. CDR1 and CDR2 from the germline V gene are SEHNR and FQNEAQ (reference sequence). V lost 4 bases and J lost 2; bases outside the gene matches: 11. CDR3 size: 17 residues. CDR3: CASSYVGSGRLAYEQYF. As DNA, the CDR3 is TGTGCCAGCAGCTACGTCGGTAGCGGGAGGTTGGCCTACGAGCAGTACTTC.

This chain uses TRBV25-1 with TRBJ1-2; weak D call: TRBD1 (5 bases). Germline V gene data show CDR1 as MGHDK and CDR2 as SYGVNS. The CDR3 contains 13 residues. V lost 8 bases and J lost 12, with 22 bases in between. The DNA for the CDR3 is TGTGCCAGCCGTCTTCAGGCAGGGACTGGAAACACCTTC. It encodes CASRLQAGTGNTF.

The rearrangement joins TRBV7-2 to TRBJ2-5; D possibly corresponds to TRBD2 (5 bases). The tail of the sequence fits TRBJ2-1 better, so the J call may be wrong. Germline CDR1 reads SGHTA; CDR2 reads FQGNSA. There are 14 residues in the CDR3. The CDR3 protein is CASSSGPENDEQFF. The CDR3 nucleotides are TGTGCCAGCAGCAGCGGCCCAGAAAACGATGAGCAGTTCTTC.

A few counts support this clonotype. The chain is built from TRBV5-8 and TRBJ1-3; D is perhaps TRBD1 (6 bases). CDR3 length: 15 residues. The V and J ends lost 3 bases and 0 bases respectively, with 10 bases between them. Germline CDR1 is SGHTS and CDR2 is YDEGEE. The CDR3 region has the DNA TGTGCCAGCAGCTGGGGACACAGCTCTGGAAACACCATATATTTT. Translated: CASSWGHSSGNTIYF.

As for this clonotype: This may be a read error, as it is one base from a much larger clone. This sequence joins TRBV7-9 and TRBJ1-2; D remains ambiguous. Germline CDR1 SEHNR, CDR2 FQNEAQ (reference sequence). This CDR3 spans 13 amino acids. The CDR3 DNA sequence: TGTGCCAGCGGCTTAGGCGCAGGCTATGGCTACACCTTC. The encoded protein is CASGLGAGYGYTF.

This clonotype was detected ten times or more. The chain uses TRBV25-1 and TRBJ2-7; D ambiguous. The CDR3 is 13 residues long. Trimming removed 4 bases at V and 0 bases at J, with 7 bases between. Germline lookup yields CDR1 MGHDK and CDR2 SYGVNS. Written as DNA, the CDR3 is TGTGCCAGCAGTGTGGGCAACTCCTACGAGCAGTACTTC. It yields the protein CASSVGNSYEQYF.

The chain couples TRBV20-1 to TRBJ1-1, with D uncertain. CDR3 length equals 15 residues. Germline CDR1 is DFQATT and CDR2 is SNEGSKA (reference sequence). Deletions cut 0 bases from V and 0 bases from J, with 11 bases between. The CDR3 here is CSARDGRYMNTEAFF. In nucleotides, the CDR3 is TGCAGTGCTAGAGATGGTAGATACATGAACACTGAAGCTTTCTTT.

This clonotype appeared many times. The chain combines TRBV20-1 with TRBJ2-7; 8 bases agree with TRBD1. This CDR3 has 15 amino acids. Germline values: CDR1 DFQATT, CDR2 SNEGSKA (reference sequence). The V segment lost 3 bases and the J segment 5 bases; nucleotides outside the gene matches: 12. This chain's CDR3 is CSARGTGTWTNEQYF. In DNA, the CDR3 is TGCAGTGCTAGGGGGACAGGCACGTGGACGAACGAGCAGTACTTC.